Listed below are T cell receptor beta chains from one sample, sequenced in a study of blood T cell repertoires in COVID-19. Sequencing was performed with immunoSEQ multiplex PCR; in TCRdb, only in-frame clones are kept and a portion is missing. The sample carries approximately 300,000 clones, roughly nine tenths recorded once. The source material was peripheral blood. The source is a man younger than 35 who had recovered from COVID-19. The CDR3 runs from the conserved cysteine through the conserved F or W. The D gene is left open where the match is weak. Clone size, where shown, is once, few, many, or a class for clones that have expanded.

size: -
J: TRBJ2-3
D: -
length: 14
V: TRBV5-1
DNA: TGCGCCAGCAGCGAGAGGCCCTTAGCAGATACGCAGTATTTT
CDR3: CASSERPLADTQYF

size: -
J: TRBJ1-3
D: -
length: 13
V: TRBV14
DNA: TGTGCCAGCAGCCAAGACCTAGGAAACACCATATATTTT
CDR3: CASSQDLGNTIYF

size: -
J: TRBJ2-7
D: -
length: 15
V: TRBV11-2
DNA: TGTGCCAGCAGCTTAGGCGGGGTAAACGGGGACGAGCAGTACTTC
CDR3: CASSLGGVNGDEQYF

size: -
J: TRBJ1-1
D: -
length: 12
V: TRBV19
DNA: TGTGCCAGTAGTATCGCGGGCGGTAAAGCTTTCTTT
CDR3: CASSIAGGKAFF

size: -
J: TRBJ1-2
D: TRBD1
length: 15
V: TRBV7-9
DNA: TGTGCCAGCAGCTTAGAGGGACAGGGGAACTATGGCTACACCTTC
CDR3: CASSLEGQGNYGYTF

size: -
J: TRBJ1-1
D: TRBD1
length: 14
V: TRBV2
DNA: TGTGCCAGCAGTGGAGGACAGGGTAGGACTGAAGCTTTCTTT
CDR3: CASSGGQGRTEAFF

size: once
J: TRBJ2-2
D: -
length: 17
V: TRBV12-5
DNA: TGTGCTAGTGGTTTGGTACTCTCCAGGGGAGACACCGGGGAGCTGTTTTTT
CDR3: CASGLVLSRGDTGELFF

size: -
J: TRBJ1-4
D: -
length: 14
V: TRBV6-5
DNA: TGTGCCAGCAGGCCGGACAGCACCCCTGAAAAACTGTTTTTT
CDR3: CASRPDSTPEKLFF

size: -
J: TRBJ2-1
D: -
length: 13
V: TRBV19
DNA: TGTGCCAGTAGTATCGTCCAGTACAATGAGCAGTTCTTC
CDR3: CASSIVQYNEQFF

size: -
J: TRBJ2-5
D: -
length: 16
V: TRBV6-6
DNA: TGTGCCAGCAGCCTACGGCGGGTGGCTAACCAAGAGACCCAGTACTTC
CDR3: CASSLRRVANQETQYF

size: -
J: TRBJ1-2
D: -
length: 14
V: TRBV4-1
DNA: TGCGCCAGCAGCCAAGAAAAGGGGTACTATGGCTACACCTTC
CDR3: CASSQEKGYYGYTF

size: -
J: TRBJ2-1
D: TRBD2
length: 15
V: TRBV27
DNA: TGTGCCAGCAGCCCTGACCCTAGCGGCTACAATGAGCAGTTCTTC
CDR3: CASSPDPSGYNEQFF

size: once
J: TRBJ2-6
D: TRBD2
length: 18
V: TRBV9
DNA: TGTGCCAGCAGCGTGACTAGCGGGAGAGGATCTGGGGCCAACGTCCTGACTTTC
CDR3: CASSVTSGRGSGANVLTF

size: -
J: TRBJ2-2
D: TRBD1
length: 15
V: TRBV13
DNA: TGTGCCAGCAGCCCACAGGGGAAATACACCGGGGAGCTGTTTTTT
CDR3: CASSPQGKYTGELFF

size: once
J: TRBJ2-5
D: -
length: 15
V: TRBV5-1
DNA: TGCGCCAGCAGCTTTTCCCAGGGGAAGGGGGAGACCCAGTACTTC
CDR3: CASSFSQGKGETQYF

size: -
J: TRBJ2-2
D: TRBD2
length: 16
V: TRBV2
DNA: TGTGCCAGCAGTGGGATAGCGGGAGTAAACACCGGGGAGCTGTTTTTT
CDR3: CASSGIAGVNTGELFF

size: -
J: TRBJ2-2
D: TRBD2
length: 13
V: TRBV7-3
DNA: TGTGCCAGCAGGGGAGGGTTTGACGGGGAGCTGTTTTTT
CDR3: CASRGGFDGELFF

size: -
J: TRBJ2-7
D: -
length: 13
V: TRBV10-2
DNA: TGCGCCAGCAGTTTTAGCGTCTCCTACGAGCAGTACTTC
CDR3: CASSFSVSYEQYF

size: -
J: TRBJ2-7
D: -
length: 14
V: TRBV7-9
DNA: TGTGCCAGCAGCCCCCCTGCCGCAGGCTACGAGCAGTACTTC
CDR3: CASSPPAAGYEQYF

size: -
J: TRBJ1-1
D: -
length: 14
V: TRBV19
DNA: TGTGCCAGTAGTAAAAACAGGGATCGGACTGAAGCTTTCTTT
CDR3: CASSKNRDRTEAFF

size: -
J: TRBJ2-7
D: -
length: 12
V: TRBV29-1
DNA: TGCAGCGCCCGGGATCTGGGATACGAGCAGTACTTC
CDR3: CSARDLGYEQYF

size: -
J: TRBJ2-7
D: TRBD1
length: 17
V: TRBV7-2
DNA: TGTGCCAGCAGCTTCCATACGACAGGGGTTCCCTTCGACGAGCAGTACTTC
CDR3: CASSFHTTGVPFDEQYF

size: -
J: TRBJ2-5
D: TRBD2
length: 16
V: TRBV7-9
DNA: TGTGCCAGCAGCCAATACCCGAGCGGGGGCCAAGAGACCCAGTACTTC
CDR3: CASSQYPSGGQETQYF

size: -
J: TRBJ2-7
D: TRBD1
length: 13
V: TRBV18
DNA: TGTGCCAGCTCCGAGGGACAGGCCTACGAGCAGTACTTC
CDR3: CASSEGQAYEQYF

size: -
J: TRBJ1-5
D: -
length: 14
V: TRBV4-2
DNA: TGTGCCAGCAGCCAAGGGGCGGGTAGTAAGCCCCAGCATTTT
CDR3: CASSQGAGSKPQHF

size: -
J: TRBJ1-4
D: TRBD1
length: 16
V: TRBV6-5
DNA: TGTGCCAGCAGTTACGAAGACAGGGGACGTAGTGAAAAACTGTTTTTT
CDR3: CASSYEDRGRSEKLFF

size: -
J: TRBJ1-1
D: TRBD1
length: 15
V: TRBV15
DNA: TGTGCCACCAGCAGAGGGACAGGGGGCATGGCTGAAGCTTTCTTT
CDR3: CATSRGTGGMAEAFF

size: once
J: TRBJ1-1
D: TRBD1
length: 15
V: TRBV6-1
DNA: TGTGCCAGCAGTGAAAGGACAGGGTTTTCAACTGAAGCTTTCTTT
CDR3: CASSERTGFSTEAFF

size: -
J: TRBJ2-7
D: TRBD1
length: 12
V: TRBV25-1
DNA: TGTGCCAGCAGTGCAGGGGGCTACGAGCAGTACTTC
CDR3: CASSAGGYEQYF

size: many
J: TRBJ1-2
D: TRBD1
length: 14
V: TRBV9
DNA: TGTGCCAGCAGCGTGACAGGGGGCAACTATGGCTACACCTTC
CDR3: CASSVTGGNYGYTF

size: -
J: TRBJ2-7
D: -
length: 15
V: TRBV4-1
DNA: TGCGCCAGCAGCCGAGGGCGACTGGGCCCTGACGAGCAGTACTTC
CDR3: CASSRGRLGPDEQYF

size: -
J: TRBJ1-5
D: -
length: 16
V: TRBV2
DNA: TGTGCCAGCAGTGAAGCGCTGAGGGCAAGCAATCAGCCCCAGCATTTT
CDR3: CASSEALRASNQPQHF

size: -
J: TRBJ1-1
D: -
length: 15
V: TRBV7-9
DNA: TGTGCCAGCAGCGCAGACTTGAATTTGAACACTGAAGCTTTCTTT
CDR3: CASSADLNLNTEAFF

size: few
J: TRBJ1-1
D: -
length: 14
V: TRBV5-1
DNA: TGCGCCAGCAGCCTAGGCGGACAGAACACTGAAGCTTTCTTT
CDR3: CASSLGGQNTEAFF

size: -
J: TRBJ1-2
D: -
length: 11
V: TRBV29-1
DNA: TGCAGCGGTGAACACAGCTATGGCTACACCTTC
CDR3: CSGEHSYGYTF

size: -
J: TRBJ2-4
D: -
length: 14
V: TRBV27
DNA: TGTGCCAGCAGTTTTGCTCGGGCCAAAAACATTCAGTACTTC
CDR3: CASSFARAKNIQYF

size: -
J: TRBJ1-5
D: TRBD1
length: 15
V: TRBV9
DNA: TGTGCCAGCAGCGGAGGGACAGGAAACAATCAGCCCCAGCATTTT
CDR3: CASSGGTGNNQPQHF

size: -
J: TRBJ2-1
D: TRBD2
length: 19
V: TRBV19
DNA: TGTGCCAGTAGTGAAGGTCTAGCGGGAGGGTTCGGCTCCTACAATGAGCAGTTCTTC
CDR3: CASSEGLAGGFGSYNEQFF

size: -
J: TRBJ1-1
D: TRBD1
length: 15
V: TRBV25-1
DNA: TGTGCCAGCGCCCGGGACAGGGAGGTTGTCACTGAAGCTTTCTTT
CDR3: CASARDREVVTEAFF

size: -
J: TRBJ2-7
D: TRBD2
length: 15
V: TRBV27
DNA: TGTGCCAGCAGTTTAGCGGGAGGGGGGTCCTACGAGCAGTACTTC
CDR3: CASSLAGGGSYEQYF